This TCR beta chain was documented in a study of vaccination effects on CD4 cells after COVID-19 (dated by TCRdb to the early 2020s). General notes on the study: Samples were taken from three convalescent patients early (day +14) and late (day +241, +227, +161 respectively) after vaccination. Across the study, the median time from the second dose to post-vaccine sampling was 72 days (range 14 to 241). Altogether, about 10 COVID-19 convalescent patients and several SARS-CoV-2-naive healthy vaccine recipients made up the full study. The Oncomine TCR Beta short-read assay on an Illumina iSeq 100 was used to sequence cultures from other donors in the study. In both COVID-19 convalescent patients and infection-naive vaccine recipients, the study compared SARS-CoV-2 spike-specific CD4+ TCR repertoires from before mRNA vaccination with those from after it.

A word on this clone: Which antigen it targets is not known. Base quality data are lacking; no much larger clone is found one base away.

Receptor libraries were prepared by the immunoSEQ multiplex PCR assay. DNA from the cultured, isolated CD4+ T cells was subjected to TCR beta CDR3 sequencing. Regarding the original processing steps: Non-productive TCR sequences were removed, reads were trimmed to the CDR3 region, and CDR3s of at least 7 amino acids were retained. Antigen-specific clonotypes were identified using the MANAFEST web app by comparison of expansion in peptide wells against reference cultures. Positive clones required FDR<0.05 expansion versus reference and all other wells, odds ratio above 5, and frequency above 0.1% in two replicate wells. A clonotype was defined as cross-reactive if the clonotype was significantly expanded both in SARS-CoV-2 spike wells and in at least one common cold coronavirus spike condition. CDR3 similarity was assessed by Levenshtein distance using the stringdist R package, and unrooted trees were constructed with ape in R 3.6.1. TCRdb's version of the immuneACCESS table is confined to in-frame rearrangements and falls short of the full clone set. An unresolved V gene accounts for under half of the shortfall where checked; the remainder is of unknown origin. That table gives V, J and clone size, and the DNA gave D and trimming. In this sample the table shows about 15,000 clones, roughly 80% of which occur a single time. The ten largest account for 20% to 25% of the sample.

Overall study results and their limits: Marked clonal contraction was observed in both infection-induced and vaccine-induced clones at late post-vaccination timepoints, consistent with waning T cell responses. Limitations of the study were the small number of convalescent patients and the absence of early post-infection timepoints. In convalescent patients, the post-vaccine spike-reactive repertoire was composed mainly of new vaccine-induced clones that were largely distinct from infection-induced clones.

In the ViraFEST assay, PBMC were stimulated with viral peptide pools, and TCR sequencing was then used to find antigen-specific CD4+ T cell clonotypes based on their expansion. After less than eleven days of culture, CD4+ T cells were isolated with the EasySep CD4+ T cell isolation kit. PCR-confirmed SARS-CoV-2 infection had occurred in convalescent patients between March and December 2020, before the Alpha, Beta and Delta variants emerged in the United States. Each participant got two doses of an mRNA SARS-CoV-2 vaccine, either BNT162b2 or mRNA-1273. Over 1.5 million PBMC per well were cultured with roughly 10 ug/ml peptides in IMDM containing roughly 5% human AB serum, around 10 IU/ml IL-2 and gentamicin. On days 3 and 7, half of the culture medium was replaced with fresh IL-2-containing medium. Unless otherwise noted, each peptide stimulation condition was cultured in triplicate wells. PBMC were separated from whole blood using Ficoll-Paque Plus gradient centrifugation and were then either cryopreserved at -140C or used fresh. The spike proteins of SARS-CoV-2 and of the common cold coronaviruses HCoV-NL63, HCoV-OC43 and HCoV-229E were spanned by overlapping peptide pools. Genomic DNA was extracted from cultured CD4+ T cells with the QIAamp micro DNA kit.

The source of this sequence is a human donor who had a prior SARS-CoV-2 infection. The sample consisted of CD4+ T cells from PBMCs cultured with HCoV-NL63 spike peptides, taken after COVID-19 vaccination. Per the publication, the cell subset or site label means: HCoV-NL63 spike overlapping peptide pool stimulation.

The DNA reads as follows: TGTGCCAGCAGTTCTCGACGGCTCCCTCTTGAAAAACTGTTTTTT. Its translation is CASSSRRLPLEKLFF. In this chain, TRBV6-6 is recombined with TRBJ1-4; the D gene lacks a confident call. Inclusive of the bounding cysteine and phenylalanine, the CDR3 is 15 residues long. Only CDR3 DNA remains: 45 bases, in frame from the first base. CDR1 MNHNY and CDR2 SVGAGI are derived from the germline V gene (reference sequence). A distance of 16 bases separates the germline ends of V and J, which lose 4 bases and 7 bases respectively.